This TCR beta chain stems from a study of T cell responses to AZD1222 COVID-19 vaccine. The V gene lost 5 bases and the J gene lost 6 bases, with 10 bases spanning the gap. This CDR3 is 12 amino acids long. From germline, CDR1 is MDHEN and CDR2 SYDVKM. Libraries were prepared by immunoSEQ multiplex PCR; TCRdb keeps only in-frame clonotypes and omits some of them. The repertoire holds about 270,000 clones, with roughly 93% as singletons. The sequence was obtained from an adult who received the AZD1222 COVID-19 vaccine. The material sequenced was peripheral blood, taken 28 days after the second AZD1222 dose. This sequence joins TRBV28 and TRBJ1-2; D uncertain. The CDR3 spells CASSKGLHGYTF. In DNA form, the CDR3 reads TGTGCCAGCAGTAAGGGTCTCCATGGCTACACCTTC.